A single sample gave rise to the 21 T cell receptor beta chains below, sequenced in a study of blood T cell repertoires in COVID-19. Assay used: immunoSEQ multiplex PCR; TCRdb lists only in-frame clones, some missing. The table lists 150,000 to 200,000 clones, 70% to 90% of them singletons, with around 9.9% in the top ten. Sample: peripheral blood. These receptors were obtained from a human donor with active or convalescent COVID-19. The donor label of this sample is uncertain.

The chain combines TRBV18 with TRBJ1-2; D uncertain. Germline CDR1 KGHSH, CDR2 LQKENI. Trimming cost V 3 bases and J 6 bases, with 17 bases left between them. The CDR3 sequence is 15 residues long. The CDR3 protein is CASSPAQASPHGYTF. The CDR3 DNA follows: TGTGCCAGCTCACCGGCTCAGGCCTCCCCCCATGGCTACACCTTC. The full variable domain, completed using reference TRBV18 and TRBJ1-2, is NAGVMQNPRHLVRRRGQEARLRCSPMKGHSHVYWYRQLPEEGLKFMVYLQKENIIDESGMPKERFSAEFPKEGPSILRIQQVVRGDSAAYFCASSPAQASPHGYTFGSGTRLTVV.

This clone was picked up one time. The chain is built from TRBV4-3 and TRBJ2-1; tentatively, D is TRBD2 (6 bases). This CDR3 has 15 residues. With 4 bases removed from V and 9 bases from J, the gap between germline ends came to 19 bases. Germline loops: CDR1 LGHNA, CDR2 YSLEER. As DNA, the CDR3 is TGCGCCAGCAGCCGAACGGGACTCCCTGGGGGTGAGCAGTTCTTC. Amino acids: CASSRTGLPGGEQFF.

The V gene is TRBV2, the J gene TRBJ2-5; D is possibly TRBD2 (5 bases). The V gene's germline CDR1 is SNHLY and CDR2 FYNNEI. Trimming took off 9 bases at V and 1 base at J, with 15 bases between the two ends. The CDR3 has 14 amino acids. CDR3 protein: CASGRRESQETQYF. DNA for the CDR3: TGTGCCAGTGGGAGACGAGAGTCCCAAGAGACCCAGTACTTC.

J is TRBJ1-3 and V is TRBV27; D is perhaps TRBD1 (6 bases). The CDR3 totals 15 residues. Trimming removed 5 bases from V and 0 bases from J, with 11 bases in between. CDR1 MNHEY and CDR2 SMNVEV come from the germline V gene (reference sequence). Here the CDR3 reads CASSPDRSSGNTIYF. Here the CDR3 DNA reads TGTGCCAGCAGTCCCGACAGGTCCTCTGGAAACACCATATATTTT.

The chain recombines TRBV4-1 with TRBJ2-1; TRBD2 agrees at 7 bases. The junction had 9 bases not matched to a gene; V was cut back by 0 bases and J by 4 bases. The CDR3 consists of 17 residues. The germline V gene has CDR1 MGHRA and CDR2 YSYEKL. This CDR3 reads CASSQEGWGGSYNEQFF. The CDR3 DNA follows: TGCGCCAGCAGCCAAGAAGGGTGGGGCGGGAGTTACAATGAGCAGTTCTTC.

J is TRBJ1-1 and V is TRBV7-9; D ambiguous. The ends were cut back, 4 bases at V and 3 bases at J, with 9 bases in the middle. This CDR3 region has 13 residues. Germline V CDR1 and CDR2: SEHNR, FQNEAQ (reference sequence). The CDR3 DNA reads TGTGCCAGCAGCTCGGAGGGTTACACTGAAGCTTTCTTT. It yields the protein CASSSEGYTEAFF.

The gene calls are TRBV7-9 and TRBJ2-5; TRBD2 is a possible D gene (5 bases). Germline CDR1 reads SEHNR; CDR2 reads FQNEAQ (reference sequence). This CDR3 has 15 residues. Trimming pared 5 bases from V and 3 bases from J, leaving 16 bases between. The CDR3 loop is CASSLEGRPEETQYF. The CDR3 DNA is TGTGCCAGCAGCCTCGAGGGTAGGCCCGAAGAGACCCAGTACTTC.

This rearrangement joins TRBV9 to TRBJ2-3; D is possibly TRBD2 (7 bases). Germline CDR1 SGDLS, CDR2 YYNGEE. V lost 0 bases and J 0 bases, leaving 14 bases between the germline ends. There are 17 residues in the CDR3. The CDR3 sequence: CASSVAPAGASTDTQYF. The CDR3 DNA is TGTGCCAGCAGCGTAGCTCCGGCGGGGGCTAGCACAGATACGCAGTATTTT.

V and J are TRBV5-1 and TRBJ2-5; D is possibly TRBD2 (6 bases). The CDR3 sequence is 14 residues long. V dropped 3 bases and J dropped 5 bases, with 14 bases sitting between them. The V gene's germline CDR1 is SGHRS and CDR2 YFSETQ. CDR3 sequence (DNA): TGCGCCAGCAGCTCTGGACTACCCGGGGAGACCCAGTACTTC. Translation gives CASSSGLPGETQYF.

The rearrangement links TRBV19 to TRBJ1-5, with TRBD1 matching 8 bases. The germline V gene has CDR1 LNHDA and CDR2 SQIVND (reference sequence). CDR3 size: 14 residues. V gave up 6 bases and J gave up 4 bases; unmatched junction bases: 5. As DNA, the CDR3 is TGTGCCAGTAGCGGGACAGGATCAAATCAGCCCCAGCATTTT. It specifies CASSGTGSNQPQHF.

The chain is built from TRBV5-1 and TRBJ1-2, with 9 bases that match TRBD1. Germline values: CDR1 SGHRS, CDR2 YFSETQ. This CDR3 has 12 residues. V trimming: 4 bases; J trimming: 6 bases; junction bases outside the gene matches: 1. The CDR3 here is CASSRDRDGYTF. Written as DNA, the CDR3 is TGCGCCAGCAGCCGGGACAGGGATGGCTACACCTTC. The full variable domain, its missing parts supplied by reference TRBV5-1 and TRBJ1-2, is KAGVTQTPRYLIKTRGQQVTLSCSPISGHRSVSWYQQTPGQGLQFLFEYFSETQRNKGNFPGRFSGRQFSNSRSEMNVSTLELGDSALYLCASSRDRDGYTFGSGTRLTVV.

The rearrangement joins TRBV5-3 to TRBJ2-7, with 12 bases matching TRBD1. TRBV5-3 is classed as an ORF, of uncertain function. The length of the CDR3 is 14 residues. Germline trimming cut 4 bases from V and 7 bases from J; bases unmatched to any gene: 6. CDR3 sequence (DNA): TGTGCCAGAAGCGGGGACAGGGGGCTGAAGGAGCAGTACTTC. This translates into CARSGDRGLKEQYF.

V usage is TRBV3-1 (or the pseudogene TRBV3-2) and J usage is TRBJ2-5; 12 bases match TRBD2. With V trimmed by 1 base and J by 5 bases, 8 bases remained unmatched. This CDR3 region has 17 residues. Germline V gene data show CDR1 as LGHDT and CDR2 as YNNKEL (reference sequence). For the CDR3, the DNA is TGTGCCAGCAGCCAAGTCCCTAGCGGGGGGGCCGGGGAGACCCAGTACTTC. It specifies CASSQVPSGGAGETQYF.

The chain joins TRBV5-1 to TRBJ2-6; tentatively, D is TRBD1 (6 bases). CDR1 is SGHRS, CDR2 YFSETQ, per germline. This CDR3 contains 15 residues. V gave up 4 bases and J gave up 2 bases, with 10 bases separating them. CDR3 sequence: CASSQGGTGANVLTF. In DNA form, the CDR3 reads TGCGCCAGCAGCCAAGGGGGTACTGGGGCCAACGTCCTGACTTTC.

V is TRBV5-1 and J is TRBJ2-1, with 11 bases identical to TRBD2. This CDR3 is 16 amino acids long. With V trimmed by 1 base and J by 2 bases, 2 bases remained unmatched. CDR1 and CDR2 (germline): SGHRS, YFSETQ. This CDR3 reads CASSLKLAGAYNEQFF. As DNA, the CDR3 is TGCGCCAGCAGCTTGAAACTAGCGGGGGCCTACAATGAGCAGTTCTTC.

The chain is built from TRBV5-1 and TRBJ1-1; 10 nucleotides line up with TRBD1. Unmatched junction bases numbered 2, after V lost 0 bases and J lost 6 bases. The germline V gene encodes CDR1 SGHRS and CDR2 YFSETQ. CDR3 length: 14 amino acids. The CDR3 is CASSLVGTGAEAFF. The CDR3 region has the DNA TGCGCCAGCAGCTTGGTAGGGACAGGGGCTGAAGCTTTCTTT.

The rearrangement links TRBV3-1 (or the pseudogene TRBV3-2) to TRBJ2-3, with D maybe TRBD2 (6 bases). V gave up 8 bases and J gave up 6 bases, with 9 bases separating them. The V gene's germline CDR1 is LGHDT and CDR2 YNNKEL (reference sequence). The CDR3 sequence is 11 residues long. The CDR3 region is CASGGSDTQYF. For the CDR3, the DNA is TGTGCCAGCGGGGGGTCGGATACGCAGTATTTT.

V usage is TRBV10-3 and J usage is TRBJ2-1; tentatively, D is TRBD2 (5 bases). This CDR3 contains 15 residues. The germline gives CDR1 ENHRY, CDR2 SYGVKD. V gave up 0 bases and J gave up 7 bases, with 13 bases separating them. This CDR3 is CAISESVARGNEQFF. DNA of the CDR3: TGTGCCATCAGTGAGTCGGTAGCGAGAGGAAATGAGCAGTTCTTC.

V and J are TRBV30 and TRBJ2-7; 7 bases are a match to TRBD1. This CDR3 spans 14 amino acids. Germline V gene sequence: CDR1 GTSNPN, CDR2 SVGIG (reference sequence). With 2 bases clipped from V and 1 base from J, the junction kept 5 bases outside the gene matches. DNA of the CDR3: TGTGCCTGGAGTCTCGGACAGGTTTCCTACGAGCAGTACTTC. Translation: CAWSLGQVSYEQYF.

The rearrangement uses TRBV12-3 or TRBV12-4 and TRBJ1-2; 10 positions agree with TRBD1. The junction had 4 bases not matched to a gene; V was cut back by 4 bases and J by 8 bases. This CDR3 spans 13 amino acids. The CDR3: CASSSGTGVGYTF. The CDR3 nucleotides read TGTGCCAGCAGTTCCGGGACAGGGGTCGGCTACACCTTC.

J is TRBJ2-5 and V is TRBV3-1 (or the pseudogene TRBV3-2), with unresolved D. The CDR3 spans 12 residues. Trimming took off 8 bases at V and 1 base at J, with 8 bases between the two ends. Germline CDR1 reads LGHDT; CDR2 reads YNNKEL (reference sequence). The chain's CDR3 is CASQSPQETQYF. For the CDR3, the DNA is TGTGCCAGCCAAAGCCCCCAAGAGACCCAGTACTTC.